These T cell receptor beta chains were read from a single sample in a study of Graves' ophthalmopathy and Graves' hyperthyroidism. Each CDR3 protein gets one entry after TCRdb re-called the multiplex PCR reads with MiXCR. The table lists about 740,000 distinct CDR3 sequences, around 40% of them singletons. Sequencing was done on a sample of peripheral blood. The receptor source for this set is an adult man with Graves' ophthalmopathy. CDR3s include the opening cysteine and the closing phenylalanine or tryptophan. Fields, in order: V gene, clone size, D gene, J gene, CDR3 protein, CDR3 DNA. D genes are given only for firm matches. Only some rows state a clone size, as once, few, many or a class for expanded clones.

>TRBV25-1|-|TRBD2|TRBJ2-2
CASSARLPGLAPTGELFF
TGTGCCAGCAGTGCTAGGTTACCGGGACTAGCGCCCACCGGGGAGCTGTTTTTT
>TRBV2|many|-|TRBJ1-6
CASRVYSSNSPLHF
TGTGCCAGCCGAGTCTACAGCTCGAATTCACCCCTCCACTTT
>TRBV20-1|-|-|TRBJ1-2
CSAPWGRLGYTF
TGCAGTGCTCCCTGGGGGCGGTTAGGCTACACCTTC
>TRBV2|many|TRBD1|TRBJ1-3
CASSRRGGGNTIYF
TGTGCCAGCAGTCGTAGAGGGGGCGGAAACACCATATATTTT
>TRBV10-3|-|-|TRBJ1-2
CASSDNPLNYGYTF
TGTGCCAGCAGTGATAATCCTCTTAACTATGGCTACACCTTC
>TRBV19|-|TRBD1|TRBJ1-3
CASSRGTDPGNTIYF
TGTGCCAGTAGCAGAGGGACAGACCCTGGAAACACCATATATTTT
>TRBV7-9|many|-|TRBJ2-7
CASSLEGNHNPHEQYF
TGTGCCAGCAGCTTAGAAGGGAATCACAACCCACACGAGCAGTACTTC
>TRBV7-2|many|-|TRBJ2-7
CASSFSSFYEQYF
TGTGCCAGCAGCTTCAGTTCGTTCTACGAGCAGTACTTC
>TRBV10-3|-|TRBD1|TRBJ1-2
CAISDPGTGHYGYTF
TGTGCCATCAGTGACCCCGGGACAGGGCACTATGGCTACACCTTC
>TRBV7-9|-|-|TRBJ1-6
CASSMTEFSPLHF
TGTGCCAGCAGCATGACAGAATTCTCACCCCTCCACTTT
>TRBV2|-|TRBD1|TRBJ2-6
CASSRGQRGTNVMTF
TGTGCCAGCAGCCGGGGACAGCGTGGGACCAACGTCATGACTTTC
>TRBV7-2|few|-|TRBJ2-7
CASSPSETGRGYEQYF
TGTGCCAGCAGCCCATCCGAGACAGGAAGGGGCTACGAGCAGTACTTC
>TRBV5-5|-|TRBD2|TRBJ2-7
CASSYSTGGYEQYF
TGTGCCAGCAGCTACTCGACGGGGGGCTACGAGCAGTACTTC
>TRBV11-2|-|TRBD1|TRBJ1-2
CASTLIQGVDYGYTF
TGTGCCAGTACTCTGATACAGGGGGTCGACTATGGCTACACCTTC
>TRBV5-1|few|TRBD2|TRBJ2-7
CASSLTASGSSYEQYF
TGCGCCAGCAGCTTGACCGCTAGCGGGAGCTCCTACGAGCAGTACTTC
>TRBV7-2|many|-|TRBJ2-5
CASSTRSLGSKETQYF
TGTGCCAGCTCAACAAGGTCGTTGGGAAGCAAAGAGACCCAGTACTTC
>TRBV7-2|once|-|TRBJ2-5
CASSLDGGLSQETQYF
TGTGCCAGCAGCTTAGACGGAGGGCTATCCCAAGAGACCCAGTACTTC
>TRBV10-2|few|-|TRBJ1-6
CASSEFSESSYNSPLHF
TGCGCCAGCAGTGAGTTCAGCGAGAGCTCCTATAATTCACCCCTCCACTTT
>TRBV2|few|TRBD1|TRBJ2-5
CASSYSRTGGLGGETQYF
TGTGCCAGCAGTTACTCCCGGACAGGGGGACTTGGAGGAGAGACCCAGTACTTC
>TRBV7-3|-|TRBD1|TRBJ1-5
CASSQTDRVDNQPQHF
TGTGCCAGCAGCCAAACGGACAGGGTGGACAATCAGCCCCAGCATTTT
>TRBV11-1|-|-|TRBJ1-6
CASSTRQTINSPLHF
TGTGCCAGCAGCACCAGACAGACTATCAATTCACCCCTCCACTTT
>TRBV20-1|-|TRBD2|TRBJ2-7
CSAILAGSSYEQYF
TGCAGTGCTATACTAGCGGGGAGCTCCTACGAGCAGTACTTC
>TRBV10-2|many|TRBD2|TRBJ2-7
CASSESTSGSYSYEQYF
TGCGCCAGCAGTGAGTCGACTAGCGGGTCTTACTCCTACGAGCAGTACTTC
>TRBV29-1|-|TRBD1|TRBJ1-6
CAGTGQVNSPLHF
TGTGCCGGAACGGGACAGGTTAATTCACCCCTCCACTTT
>TRBV19|few|-|TRBJ2-7
CASKRDNSYEQYF
TGTGCCAGTAAACGTGACAACTCCTACGAGCAGTACTTC
>TRBV4-3|-|-|TRBJ1-5
CASSLWQGSNQPQHF
TGCGCCAGCAGCCTTTGGCAGGGTAGCAATCAGCCCCAGCATTTT
>TRBV2|many|-|TRBJ2-5
CASSPSSKQETQYF
TGTGCCAGCAGCCCCTCCAGCAAACAAGAGACCCAGTACTTC
>TRBV6-5|-|-|TRBJ1-1
CASSYSISSPGSEEAFF
TGTGCCAGCAGTTACTCGATCAGCTCTCCAGGGTCTGAAGAAGCTTTCTTT
>TRBV12-3/TRBV12-4|few|-|TRBJ1-1
CASSLSGMNTEAFF
TGTGCCAGCAGTTTATCAGGGATGAACACTGAAGCTTTCTTT
>TRBV5-5|few|-|TRBJ2-7
CASSSVTVPLHEQYF
TGTGCCAGCAGCTCCGTCACCGTCCCATTACACGAGCAGTACTTC
>TRBV20-1|-|-|TRBJ2-7
CSAFLDRTYEQYF
TGCAGTGCTTTCCTTGACAGAACCTACGAGCAGTACTTC
>TRBV25-1|-|-|TRBJ1-3
CASSRRGGTSGNTIYF
TGTGCCAGCAGTCGACGGGGCGGCACCTCTGGAAACACCATATATTTT
>TRBV7-9|-|TRBD1|TRBJ2-2
CASSSTGSSGELFF
TGTGCCAGCAGCTCGACAGGGTCCTCCGGGGAGCTGTTTTTT
>TRBV29-1|-|-|TRBJ2-3
CSVDPRSDTQYF
TGCAGCGTTGATCCAAGATCGGATACGCAGTATTTT
>TRBV25-1|few|TRBD2|TRBJ2-2
CASSPSGRGSGELFF
TGTGCCAGCAGTCCTAGCGGGAGGGGTTCCGGGGAGCTGTTTTTT
>TRBV10-2|many|-|TRBJ1-3
CASSESGGNTIYF
TGCGCCAGCAGTGAGTCGGGCGGAAACACCATATATTTT
>TRBV11-1|few|-|TRBJ1-1
CASSLGPTGNTEAFF
TGTGCCAGCAGCTTAGGCCCTACAGGGAACACTGAAGCTTTCTTT
>TRBV7-9|few|TRBD1|TRBJ2-1
CASSLDRDRGRHEQFF
TGTGCCAGCAGCTTAGACCGGGACAGGGGGCGCCATGAGCAGTTCTTC
>TRBV11-2|many|TRBD1|TRBJ1-1
CASNFGRWRGLTEAFF
TGTGCCAGCAACTTCGGGAGGTGGAGGGGGCTCACTGAAGCTTTCTTT
>TRBV29-1|-|-|TRBJ2-5
CSAIEGHQPQYF
TGCAGCGCCATCGAGGGGCATCAGCCCCAGTACTTC